A single sample is the source of the 32 T cell receptor beta chains below, sequenced in a study of identical twins. TCRdb reprocessed the 5' RACE reads with MiXCR, giving one entry per CDR3 protein. The top ten clones hold 1.5% to 2% of a sample with roughly 690,000 distinct CDR3 sequences, 6.1% of them seen once. Sequencing was done on a sample of naive T cells sorted from blood. All receptors come from a man aged 18 to 35 in good health.

This clonotype has a count of ten or more. The V gene is TRBV7-8, the J gene TRBJ1-1, with D perhaps matching TRBD1 (6 bases). Germline loops: CDR1 SGHVS, CDR2 FQNEAQ. There are 16 residues in the CDR3. Trimming took off 0 bases at V and 5 bases at J, with 16 bases between the two ends. This CDR3 reads CASSLATRGLRTEAFF. The DNA of the CDR3 is TGTGCCAGCAGCTTAGCCACACGGGGGCTCAGGACTGAAGCTTTCTTT.

This clonotype has ten or more counts. This chain links TRBV7-2 with TRBJ2-7; 8 bases match TRBD2. Germline values: CDR1 SGHTA, CDR2 FQGNSA. The length of the CDR3 is 15 residues. J was trimmed by 4 bases and V by 1 base; bases with no gene match: 6. CDR3 protein: CASSLGRLARYEQYF. CDR3 sequence (DNA): TGTGCCAGCAGCTTAGGGAGACTAGCGAGGTACGAGCAGTACTTC.

This clonotype was detected ten times or more. The chain recombines TRBV27 with TRBJ1-1; 9 bases match TRBD1. With V trimmed by 7 bases and J by 3 bases, 15 bases remained unmatched. CDR1 is MNHEY and CDR2 is SMNVEV in the germline V gene (reference sequence). This CDR3 contains 17 residues. CDR3 sequence: CASTAKLQGARDTEAFF. CDR3 bases: TGTGCCAGCACCGCAAAATTACAGGGGGCGCGGGACACTGAAGCTTTCTTT.

V is TRBV27 and J is TRBJ2-1, with D hard to call. Germline lookup yields CDR1 MNHEY and CDR2 SMNVEV (reference sequence). The CDR3 is made up of 15 amino acids. Trimming left V 10 bases short and J 0 bases short, with 16 bases between. CDR3 in amino acids: CATLDSISSYNEQFF. In DNA, the CDR3 is TGTGCCACCCTCGACTCCATCAGCTCCTACAATGAGCAGTTCTTC.

This clonotype was seen at least ten times. V is TRBV20-1 and J is TRBJ2-5; 12 bases line up with TRBD2. J lost 2 bases, V lost 1 base, and 2 bases had no gene match. The CDR3 length is 15 residues. Germline CDR1 is DFQATT and CDR2 is SNEGSKA (reference sequence). DNA for the CDR3: TGCAGTGCTAGAGGGACTAGCGGGGATCAAGAGACCCAGTACTTC. It specifies CSARGTSGDQETQYF.

This clonotype was counted ten times or more. V and J are TRBV9 and TRBJ2-1, with 9 bases aligning to TRBD1. V gave up 4 bases and J gave up 8 bases; unmatched junction bases: 1. This CDR3 contains 12 residues. Germline V CDR1 and CDR2: SGDLS, YYNGEE. This CDR3 reads CASSRDRDEQFF. The CDR3 nucleotides are TGTGCCAGCAGCCGGGACAGGGATGAGCAGTTCTTC. Together with reference TRBV9 and TRBJ2-1, the CDR3 gives the full variable domain: DSGVTQTPKHLITATGQRVTLRCSPRSGDLSVYWYQQSLDQGLQFLIQYYNGEERAKGNILERFSAQQFPDLHSELNLSSLELGDSALYFCASSRDRDEQFFGPGTRLTVL.

This clonotype was seen many times. The chain links TRBV12-3 or TRBV12-4 to TRBJ2-1; perhaps TRBD2 as D (6 bases). V lost 3 bases and J lost 3, with 12 bases in between. The CDR3 covers 15 residues. CDR3 sequence reads: CASSFVASDYNEQFF. The CDR3 DNA reads TGTGCCAGCAGTTTTGTTGCTAGCGACTACAATGAGCAGTTCTTC.

This clonotype has only a few counts. The chain is built from TRBV9 and TRBJ2-7; the D gene is possibly TRBD1 (6 bases). Germline V lookup: CDR1 SGDLS, CDR2 YYNGEE. The CDR3 has 16 residues. The V end was cut by 2 bases, the J end by 0 bases, with 15 bases between. CDR3 region: CASSVVQSDSSYEQYF. In DNA, the CDR3 is TGTGCCAGCAGCGTGGTACAGTCGGACAGCTCCTACGAGCAGTACTTC.

This chain uses TRBV6-2 or TRBV6-3 with TRBJ2-7, with D perhaps being TRBD1 or TRBD2 (6 bases each). The CDR3 has 15 amino acids. Germline V lookup: CDR1 MNHEY, CDR2 SVGEGT. With 8 bases removed from V and 2 bases from J, the gap between germline ends came to 19 bases. CDR3 loop: CASYGLAGQTYEQYF. Here the CDR3 DNA reads TGTGCCAGCTACGGGTTGGCGGGACAAACCTACGAGCAGTACTTC.

The V gene is TRBV29-1, the J gene TRBJ2-3; 7 positions agree with TRBD2. CDR1 is SQVTM and CDR2 is ANQGSEA in the germline V gene. There are 15 residues in the CDR3. J was trimmed by 4 bases and V by 1 base; bases with no gene match: 8. The CDR3 loop reads CSVEVLGGRSDTQYF. The CDR3 region has the DNA TGCAGCGTTGAAGTCCTCGGGGGGAGGTCAGATACGCAGTATTTT.

This clonotype was counted many times. The rearrangement links TRBV12-3 or TRBV12-4 to TRBJ2-5, with D uncertain. The CDR3 covers 15 residues. V lost 4 bases and J 1 base, leaving 13 bases between the germline ends. In nucleotides, the CDR3 is TGTGCCAGCAGTTATAAGTCGACATTCCAAGAGACCCAGTACTTC. Translating gives CASSYKSTFQETQYF.

This clonotype has at least ten counts. V usage is TRBV29-1 and J usage is TRBJ2-1; D call uncertain. This CDR3 comprises 14 residues. V was pared by 1 base and J by 7 bases, with 14 bases between. Germline assignment: CDR1 SQVTM and CDR2 ANQGSEA. The CDR3 loop reads CSVEGKVLLNEQFF. CDR3 bases: TGCAGCGTTGAAGGCAAGGTCTTACTGAATGAGCAGTTCTTC.

The V gene is TRBV4-1, the J gene TRBJ1-2; possible D gene TRBD1, 5 bases. The CDR3 runs to 14 residues. The germline gives CDR1 MGHRA, CDR2 YSYEKL. V lost 1 base and J 4 bases, leaving 10 bases between the germline ends. The CDR3, as DNA: TGCGCCAGCAGCCAAGTCGGGGGTCTCTATGGCTACACCTTC. It specifies CASSQVGGLYGYTF.

This clonotype was recorded many times. J is TRBJ1-1 and V is TRBV29-1; unclear D gene. Trimming took off 4 bases at V and 6 bases at J, with 12 bases between the two ends. From germline, CDR1 is SQVTM and CDR2 ANQGSEA. The CDR3 has 12 residues. CDR3 in DNA: TGCAGCGTTGTAGACCCGGCTGCTGAAGCTTTCTTT. Translating gives CSVVDPAAEAFF.

The chain joins TRBV12-3 or TRBV12-4 to TRBJ2-1; D possibly corresponds to TRBD2 (6 bases). The CDR3 has 14 residues. Trimming removed 7 bases at V and 0 bases at J, with 10 bases between. The CDR3 bases are TGTGCCAGCATCGGGGGTCGCTCCTACAATGAGCAGTTCTTC. Translated, it gives CASIGGRSYNEQFF.

This clonotype showed up just a few times. The chain is built from TRBV12-3 or TRBV12-4 and TRBJ2-3, with 10 bases aligning to TRBD2. After removal of 1 base from V and 9 bases from J, the junction contained 7 bases not matched to a gene. CDR3 length: 15 amino acids. The CDR3 coding sequence is TGTGCCAGCAGTTTAGGGCTAGCGGGAGCCGGGACGCAGTATTTT. It translates to CASSLGLAGAGTQYF.

This clonotype was counted only a few times. The V and J genes are TRBV7-6 and TRBJ2-3; 12 nucleotides agree with TRBD2. The CDR3 loop spans 16 amino acids. Germline values: CDR1 SGHVS, CDR2 FNYEAQ. The J segment lost 4 bases and the V segment lost 3 bases, leaving 5 bases of the junction unmatched. The CDR3 here is CASSFQTSGSSDTQYF. The CDR3 bases are TGTGCCAGCAGCTTCCAGACTAGCGGGAGCTCAGATACGCAGTATTTT.

There are many counts of this clonotype. The J gene is TRBJ1-2, the V gene TRBV18; no definite D call. Trimming cost V 3 bases and J 0 bases, with 8 bases left between them. CDR3 length: 14 amino acids. Germline V CDR1 and CDR2: KGHSH, LQKENI. CDR3 nucleotides: TGTGCCAGCTCACCCCAAGATTCTAACTATGGCTACACCTTC. This translates into CASSPQDSNYGYTF.

This clonotype was counted between two and nine times. This chain uses TRBV7-9 with TRBJ2-3; D is perhaps TRBD1 (6 bases). The germline V and J ends were trimmed by 4 bases and 2 bases, with 13 bases remaining between them. In germline, CDR1 is SEHNR, CDR2 FQNEAQ (reference sequence). The CDR3 length is 15 residues. The CDR3 loop reads CASSSYRTATDTQYF. The CDR3 nucleotides read TGTGCCAGCAGCTCCTACCGGACAGCCACAGATACGCAGTATTTT.

This clonotype was seen more than once but under ten times. The genes are TRBV5-1 and TRBJ2-5; D is possibly TRBD1 or TRBD2 (5 bases each). Trimming took off 4 bases at V and 5 bases at J, with 27 bases between the two ends. Per germline, CDR1 SGHRS and CDR2 YFSETQ. This CDR3 is built from 18 residues. CDR3 in DNA: TGCGCCAGCAGCGCCGGGGCTGGGGCCTATTCCTTGGGGGAGACCCAGTACTTC. Its protein is CASSAGAGAYSLGETQYF. Full variable domain (remainder filled in from reference TRBV5-1 and TRBJ2-5): KAGVTQTPRYLIKTRGQQVTLSCSPISGHRSVSWYQQTPGQGLQFLFEYFSETQRNKGNFPGRFSGRQFSNSRSEMNVSTLELGDSALYLCASSAGAGAYSLGETQYFGPGTRLLVL.

This clonotype was seen ten or more times. This chain links TRBV4-1 with TRBJ1-5; D might be TRBD1 (6 bases). V gave up 0 bases and J gave up 4 bases, with 10 bases separating them. CDR1 is MGHRA and CDR2 is YSYEKL in the germline V gene. The CDR3 consists of 15 residues. The DNA for the CDR3 is TGCGCCAGCAGCCAAGATGGCAGGGGTAATCAGCCCCAGCATTTT. Translating it yields CASSQDGRGNQPQHF.

The chain is built from TRBV29-1 and TRBJ2-3; tentative D call: TRBD1 (5 bases). Trimming cost V 3 bases and J 4 bases, with 11 bases left between them. Germline V CDR1 and CDR2: SQVTM, ANQGSEA. The CDR3 contains 13 residues. As DNA, the CDR3 is TGCAGCGTTGACCCCACAGGATCAGATACGCAGTATTTT. Its protein product is CSVDPTGSDTQYF.

This clonotype has a handful of counts. The gene calls are TRBV20-1 and TRBJ2-7, with D hard to call. Germline V gives CDR1 DFQATT, CDR2 SNEGSKA (reference sequence). V was clipped by 7 bases and J by 3 bases, with 16 bases between them. The CDR3 consists of 13 residues. This CDR3 is CSVARPGRYEQYF. CDR3 coding DNA: TGCAGTGTCGCCCGACCTGGGCGCTACGAGCAGTACTTC.

This clonotype has a handful of counts. This chain joins TRBV18 and TRBJ2-5; D gene uncertain. The V end lost 2 bases, the J end lost 5 bases, and 9 bases lay between the germline ends. CDR3 size: 13 residues. Germline-derived CDR1 and CDR2 are KGHSH and LQKENI. CDR3 region: CASSPDRLETQYF. The CDR3 DNA reads as TGTGCCAGCTCACCAGATCGATTGGAGACCCAGTACTTC.

This clonotype was detected ten times or more. The chain combines TRBV4-3 with TRBJ1-5; no definite D call. Trimming took off 6 bases at V and 6 bases at J, with 15 bases between the two ends. The CDR3 covers 14 residues. Germline V gene sequence: CDR1 LGHNA, CDR2 YSLEER. The CDR3 loop is CASSIDRLAQPQHF. For the CDR3, the DNA is TGCGCCAGCAGTATCGACCGATTGGCTCAGCCCCAGCATTTT.

This clonotype was picked up one time. The V call is TRBV29-1, the J call TRBJ2-3, with D perhaps matching TRBD1 (5 bases). The V gene's germline CDR1 is SQVTM and CDR2 ANQGSEA. CDR3 size: 11 residues. Trimming cost V 4 bases and J 4 bases, with 6 bases left between them. The CDR3 bases are TGCAGCGTTGGCAGGGCAGATACGCAGTATTTT. This translates into CSVGRADTQYF.

There are many counts of this clonotype. The chain has TRBV20-1 and TRBJ1-3, with unresolved D. This CDR3 spans 17 amino acids. The V end lost 0 bases, the J end lost 0 bases, and 15 bases lay between the germline ends. CDR1 DFQATT and CDR2 SNEGSKA come from the germline V gene (reference sequence). CDR3 nucleotide sequence: TGCAGTGCTAGAGATCTGGGCGGAACAAACTCTGGAAACACCATATATTTT. Protein: CSARDLGGTNSGNTIYF.

The chain joins TRBV6-2 or TRBV6-3 to TRBJ2-1; D is perhaps TRBD2 (6 bases). V shed 2 bases and J shed 0 bases, with 20 bases lying between them. From germline, CDR1 is MNHEY and CDR2 SVGEGT. CDR3 length equals 19 residues. CDR3 protein: CASSYPIETSPSSYNEQFF. The CDR3 nucleotides are TGTGCCAGCAGTTACCCTATAGAAACTAGCCCGAGCTCCTACAATGAGCAGTTCTTC.

This chain connects TRBV3-1 to TRBJ2-2, with a possible D match to TRBD2 (6 bases). Trimming removed 10 bases at V and 2 bases at J, with 11 bases between. Germline CDR1 is LGHDT and CDR2 is YNNKEL (reference sequence). This CDR3 has 13 amino acids. The CDR3 nucleotides are TGTGCCATCCGGGACTTAAACACCGGGGAGCTGTTTTTT. It yields the protein CAIRDLNTGELFF. Full variable domain (remainder filled in from reference TRBV3-1 and TRBJ2-2): DTAVSQTPKYLVTQMGNDKSIKCEQNLGHDTMYWYKQDSKKFLKIMFSYNNKELIINETVPNRFSPKSPDKAHLNLHINSLELGDSAVYFCAIRDLNTGELFFGEGSRLTVL.

This clonotype was recorded many times. The chain is built from TRBV20-1 and TRBJ2-7; 9 bases map to TRBD2. The CDR3 has 14 residues. Germline V lookup: CDR1 DFQATT, CDR2 SNEGSKA (reference sequence). The CDR3: CSLVIAGVVGEQYF. The CDR3 nucleotides are TGCAGCCTGGTTATAGCGGGAGTGGTAGGCGAGCAGTACTTC.

CDR3 in DNA: TGCAGTGCTAGACCGGCGACAGGGCTGGAGACCCAGTACTTC. Residues: CSARPATGLETQYF. The chain recombines TRBV20-1 with TRBJ2-5; 7 positions match TRBD1. This CDR3 region has 14 residues. Unmatched junction bases numbered 8, after V lost 2 bases and J lost 5 bases. Germline CDR1 is DFQATT and CDR2 is SNEGSKA (reference sequence).

The rearrangement links TRBV12-3 or TRBV12-4 to TRBJ2-1; D possibly corresponds to TRBD2 (7 bases). Trimming stripped 4 bases from V and 9 bases from J, with 13 bases between. There are 13 residues in the CDR3. The CDR3 is CASSWGRGVEQFF. In DNA, the CDR3 is TGTGCCAGCAGTTGGGGGAGGGGGGTTGAGCAGTTCTTC.